This T cell receptor (beta chain) came from a study of T cells in localized non-small cell lung cancer. For this clone: Its antigen is not known.

TCRdb's copy holds only in-frame clones and misses some; the assay was immunoSEQ multiplex PCR. The data hold around 41,000 clones, with roughly 90% observed a single time. Regarding the study as a whole: Prolonged overall survival went with higher T cell density in the blood. Detection in adjacent lung was observed for a median around 55 of the top 100 tumor clones. Clonality peaked in uninvolved adjacent lung rather than tumor. Sequence data derive from only one tumor region, so heterogeneity remains possible.

This sequence was found in a female donor older than 55 with stage I squamous cell lung carcinoma. The sequencing used peripheral blood, collected before any cancer treatment.

CDR3 protein: CASSQGGEAYNEQFF. The CDR3 DNA reads TGTGCCAGCAGCCAAGGGGGAGAGGCTTACAATGAGCAGTTCTTC. The chain is built from TRBV4-2 and TRBJ2-1; tentative D call: TRBD2 (5 bases). Germline values: CDR1 LGHNA, CDR2 YNFKEQ. The V and J ends lost 1 base and 4 bases respectively, with 11 bases between them. This CDR3 is 15 amino acids long.